Following are 26 T cell receptor beta chains from one sample sequenced in a study of Ad26.COV2.S vaccination and SARS-CoV-2 variants. Treatment: about 20 received Ad26.COV2.S at low or high dose, single or two shots; 5 received placebo; per-sample allocation not given. Sampling was done on day 63 after the first vaccine or placebo injection. TCRdb's table, derived via immunoSEQ multiplex PCR, lists solely in-frame clones and lacks some. This sample has around 420,000 clones; around 87% occur once, and the top ten carry 3.6%. The source material was peripheral blood, sampled in a trial of Ad26.COV2.S vaccine versus placebo. All receptors come from a person between 18 and 65 years old who received the Ad26.COV2.S COVID-19 vaccine or a placebo.

This chain links TRBV5-5 with TRBJ2-1, with D possibly being TRBD1 (6 bases). The germline CDR1 and CDR2 sequences are SGHKS and YYEKEE (reference sequence). The CDR3 extends over 12 amino acids. Trimming shortened V by 4 bases and J by 8 bases, and 10 bases separated the two germline ends. CDR3 bases: TGTGCCAGCAGCGTACAGGGTGATGAGCAGTTCTTC. Translated, it gives CASSVQGDEQFF.

The gene calls are TRBV6-6 and TRBJ2-1, with 10 positions matching TRBD2. The CDR3 is made up of 15 amino acids. The V gene's germline CDR1 is MNHNY and CDR2 SVGAGI (reference sequence). J was trimmed by 4 bases and V by 5 bases; bases with no gene match: 5. The CDR3 loop is CASSLSGGSYNEQFF. The CDR3 DNA is TGTGCCAGCAGTCTTAGCGGGGGGTCATACAATGAGCAGTTCTTC.

J is TRBJ1-3 and V is TRBV4-3; D gene uncertain. The germline gives CDR1 LGHNA, CDR2 YSLEER. The CDR3 is made up of 15 amino acids. V was trimmed by 0 bases and J by 8 bases, leaving 14 bases between them. CDR3 sequence: CASSQERGRDHTIYF. CDR3 coding DNA: TGCGCCAGCAGCCAAGAAAGAGGGCGCGATCACACCATATATTTT.

V and J are TRBV5-6 and TRBJ2-7, with 8 bases identical to TRBD2. CDR3 length: 14 residues. Trimming removed 9 bases from V and 6 bases from J; junction bases left unmatched: 14. In germline, CDR1 is SGHDT, CDR2 YYEEEE. The CDR3, as DNA: TGTGCCAACCTCCCGGGACTAGAATTTAGCGAGCAGTACTTC. It specifies CANLPGLEFSEQYF.

The J gene is TRBJ2-7, the V gene TRBV19, with D maybe TRBD2 (6 bases). The CDR3 runs to 12 residues. The germline V gene encodes CDR1 LNHDA and CDR2 SQIVND (reference sequence). V lost 9 bases and J lost 5, with 14 bases in between. The CDR3 loop reads CASGRGFNEQYF. CDR3 coding DNA: TGTGCCAGCGGGAGAGGGTTCAACGAGCAGTACTTC.

CDR3 nucleotides: TGCAGCGCCGGAGGGACAGGGGCACAGGGTGGCTACACCTTC. Protein product: CSAGGTGAQGGYTF. The chain joins TRBV29-1 to TRBJ1-2, with TRBD1 identical over 10 bases. The CDR3 is 14 residues long. Germline V gene sequence: CDR1 SQVTM, CDR2 ANQGSEA. The V gene end was trimmed by 7 bases and the J gene end by 7 bases; junction bases not matched to a gene: 12.

This chain links TRBV27 with TRBJ2-1; D ambiguous. V lost 8 bases and J 4 bases, leaving 18 bases between the germline ends. The CDR3 totals 15 residues. CDR1 MNHEY and CDR2 SMNVEV come from the germline V gene (reference sequence). CDR3 nucleotide sequence: TGTGCCAGCCGCAGCGTGGCCAGCATTTACAATGAGCAGTTCTTC. Translated: CASRSVASIYNEQFF.

V and J are TRBV9 and TRBJ2-1; 9 nucleotides agree with TRBD2. V dropped 0 bases and J dropped 13; count of bases not matched to a gene: 5. Germline CDR1 is SGDLS and CDR2 is YYNGEE. This CDR3 comprises 13 residues. In DNA, the CDR3 is TGTGCCAGCAGCGTAGTGGCGGGGGGGCACCAGTTCTTC. This translates into CASSVVAGGHQFF.

Turning to this clone: This sample also contains other DNA sequences that code for the same CDR3. The chain uses TRBV28 and TRBJ1-5, with D possibly matching TRBD1 (6 bases). The V end lost 5 bases, the J end lost 0 bases, and 8 bases lay between the germline ends. The germline V gene has CDR1 MDHEN and CDR2 SYDVKM. CDR3 length equals 14 residues. The CDR3 DNA reads as TGTGCCAGCAGTAGGACAGATAGCAATCAGCCCCAGCATTTT. Its translation is CASSRTDSNQPQHF.

This clone was counted between two and nine times. Distinct nucleotide sequences in the sample also encode this CDR3. V usage is TRBV6-2 or TRBV6-3 and J usage is TRBJ2-7; the D is unclear. Germline V gene lookup returns CDR1 MNHEY and CDR2 SVGEGT. V dropped 4 bases and J dropped 3 bases, with 4 bases sitting between them. The length of the CDR3 is 11 residues. The CDR3 sequence: CASSLDYEQYF. CDR3 DNA: TGTGCCAGCAGTTTGGACTACGAGCAGTACTTC.

This clone has more than one count but fewer than ten. The chain joins TRBV3-1 (or the pseudogene TRBV3-2) to TRBJ2-5; D is ambiguous. Germline V CDR1 and CDR2: LGHDT, YNNKEL (reference sequence). The CDR3 runs to 15 residues. V lost 3 bases to trimming and J lost 2 bases, with 13 bases between them. The CDR3 is CASSQFVGYQETQYF. The CDR3, as DNA: TGTGCCAGCAGCCAGTTCGTCGGGTATCAAGAGACCCAGTACTTC.

This sequence joins TRBV4-1 and TRBJ1-1; D is uncertain. Germline V gene lookup returns CDR1 MGHRA and CDR2 YSYEKL. V gave up 4 bases and J gave up 5 bases, with 14 bases separating them. CDR3 length equals 14 residues. The CDR3 nucleotides are TGCGCCAGCAGCCGCAAGGAGGGTCGGACTGAAGCTTTCTTT. Translated: CASSRKEGRTEAFF.

V usage is TRBV5-1 and J usage is TRBJ2-5; TRBD2 is a possible D gene (5 bases). The germline V gene encodes CDR1 SGHRS and CDR2 YFSETQ. This CDR3 has 14 residues. The V end lost 4 bases, the J end lost 2 bases, and 12 bases lay between the germline ends. This chain's CDR3 is CASSKGGWQETQYF. CDR3 nucleotides: TGCGCCAGCAGCAAGGGCGGGTGGCAAGAGACCCAGTACTTC. Full variable domain (outside the CDR3, taken from reference TRBV5-1 and TRBJ2-5): KAGVTQTPRYLIKTRGQQVTLSCSPISGHRSVSWYQQTPGQGLQFLFEYFSETQRNKGNFPGRFSGRQFSNSRSEMNVSTLELGDSALYLCASSKGGWQETQYFGPGTRLLVL.

This clone was counted only a few times. The chain links TRBV3-1 (or the pseudogene TRBV3-2) to TRBJ1-2; TRBD1 is a possible D gene (5 bases). The CDR3 runs 16 residues. The V end was cut by 0 bases, the J end by 0 bases, with 11 bases between. The germline V gene encodes CDR1 LGHDT and CDR2 YNNKEL (reference sequence). As DNA, the CDR3 is TGTGCCAGCAGCCAAGATTCGGACACCCCTAACTATGGCTACACCTTC. Amino acid sequence: CASSQDSDTPNYGYTF.

The chain is built from TRBV4-3 and TRBJ2-7; 8 bases are shared with TRBD2. This CDR3 contains 18 residues. The junction had 19 bases not matched to a gene; V was cut back by 2 bases and J by 7 bases. Germline CDR1 and CDR2: LGHNA and YSLEER. CDR3 sequence reads: CASSQSLGGRGASGEQYF. The CDR3 region has the DNA TGCGCCAGCAGCCAAAGCCTGGGAGGGCGGGGGGCTTCTGGGGAGCAGTACTTC.

This rearrangement joins TRBV10-3 to TRBJ1-1, with 8 bases lining up with TRBD1. Germline lookup yields CDR1 ENHRY and CDR2 SYGVKD. Unmatched junction bases numbered 5, after V lost 6 bases and J lost 5 bases. The CDR3 runs 13 residues. This CDR3 reads CAISGQGRTEAFF. In nucleotides, the CDR3 is TGTGCCATCAGCGGACAGGGCAGGACTGAAGCTTTCTTT.

The rearrangement joins TRBV27 to TRBJ2-7; D unclear. The CDR3 covers 14 residues. CDR1 is MNHEY, CDR2 SMNVEV, per germline (reference sequence). Between the trimmed V and J ends, which lost 5 bases and 3 bases, there was a span of 14 bases. The CDR3 region has the DNA TGTGCCAGCAGTCCCTCCCGGACCTTCTACGAGCAGTACTTC. This sequence encodes CASSPSRTFYEQYF.

V usage is TRBV9 and J usage is TRBJ2-1; 9 bases are a match to TRBD2. V lost 4 bases to trimming and J lost 5 bases; unmatched junction nucleotides: 13. Germline V gene lookup returns CDR1 SGDLS and CDR2 YYNGEE. The CDR3 has 17 amino acids. The CDR3 region is CASSPGGRGGAHNEQFF. The CDR3 coding sequence is TGTGCCAGCAGCCCCGGCGGGCGCGGGGGGGCCCACAATGAGCAGTTCTTC.

In this sample, this clone turned up once. V usage is TRBV27 and J usage is TRBJ2-5, with 10 bases fitting TRBD1. The CDR3 has 16 amino acids. The ends lost 5 bases at V and 7 bases at J; junction bases unmatched: 13. The V gene's germline CDR1 is MNHEY and CDR2 SMNVEV (reference sequence). CDR3 region: CASSPSSGQGHGTQYF. CDR3 bases: TGTGCCAGCAGTCCCTCGTCGGGACAGGGGCACGGGACCCAGTACTTC.

V and J are TRBV6-2 or TRBV6-3 and TRBJ1-5, with D perhaps TRBD1 (6 bases). The V gene's germline CDR1 is MNHEY and CDR2 SVGEGT. This CDR3 is 15 amino acids long. V lost 5 bases, J lost 0 bases, and 11 bases lay in between. The CDR3 here is CASSGNRDSNQPQHF. The DNA of the CDR3 is TGTGCCAGCAGTGGAAACAGGGATAGCAATCAGCCCCAGCATTTT.

The chain recombines TRBV7-9 with TRBJ1-2; 7 bases agree with TRBD1. Per germline, CDR1 SEHNR and CDR2 FQNEAQ (reference sequence). J gave up 0 bases and V 5 bases, and 3 bases lay outside the gene matches. This CDR3 has 14 amino acids. The CDR3: CASSPGQANYGYTF. Written as DNA, the CDR3 is TGTGCCAGCAGCCCCGGACAGGCTAACTATGGCTACACCTTC.

The J gene is TRBJ2-7, the V gene TRBV2, with D unclear. V lost 0 bases, J lost 2 bases, and 5 bases lay in between. The germline gives CDR1 SNHLY, CDR2 FYNNEI. The CDR3 is 13 amino acids. The CDR3 bases are TGTGCCAGCAGTGAAGCCTCAGCCTACGAGCAGTACTTC. Residues: CASSEASAYEQYF. The whole variable domain, filled in from reference TRBV2 and TRBJ2-7, reads EPEVTQTPSHQVTQMGQEVILRCVPISNHLYFYWYRQILGQKVEFLVSFYNNEISEKSEIFDDQFSVERPDGSNFTLKIRSTKLEDSAMYFCASSEASAYEQYFGPGTRLTVT.

The rearrangement joins TRBV20-1 to TRBJ2-1, with 13 nucleotides matching TRBD2. Germline CDR1 and CDR2: DFQATT and SNEGSKA (reference sequence). The CDR3 sequence is 15 residues long. V lost 3 bases, J lost 4 bases, and 3 bases stayed unmatched. CDR3 amino acids: CSASKTSGGYNEQFF. The DNA of the CDR3 is TGCAGTGCTAGTAAGACTAGCGGGGGGTACAATGAGCAGTTCTTC.

In DNA, the CDR3 is TGTGCCAGCAGTCAAGGGACTTACAATGAGCAGTTCTTC. Translation: CASSQGTYNEQFF. The V gene is TRBV28, the J gene TRBJ2-1, with a possible D match to TRBD2 (6 bases). This CDR3 is built from 13 residues. The germline V and J ends were trimmed by 5 bases and 4 bases, with 9 bases remaining between them. The V gene's germline CDR1 is MDHEN and CDR2 SYDVKM.

This rearrangement joins TRBV12-3 or TRBV12-4 to TRBJ1-1; 7 nucleotides line up with TRBD1. V lost 4 bases, J lost 1 base, and 0 bases stayed unmatched. The CDR3 covers 13 residues. The CDR3 region is CASSWTGNTEAFF. For the CDR3, the DNA is TGTGCCAGCAGTTGGACAGGGAACACTGAAGCTTTCTTT.

V and J are TRBV19 and TRBJ2-7; 9 positions agree with TRBD1. The germline CDR1 and CDR2 sequences are LNHDA and SQIVND (reference sequence). Unmatched junction bases numbered 6, after V lost 5 bases and J lost 4 bases. The CDR3 consists of 14 residues. The CDR3 region has the DNA TGTGCCAGTAGTCCCGGGACAGGGTTATACGAGCAGTACTTC. It specifies CASSPGTGLYEQYF.